Listed below are T cell receptor beta chains from one sample, sequenced in a study of CD8 T cells in Susac syndrome. TCRdb independently ran MiXCR on the immunoSEQ multiplex PCR reads; one entry per CDR3 protein. The table records about 180,000 distinct CDR3 sequences, around 94% of them present only once. Sequencing was done on a sample of CD4+ T cells from PBMCs. Receptors were obtained from a human donor with Susac syndrome. CDR3s include the opening cysteine and the closing phenylalanine or tryptophan. The D gene is left open where the match is weak.

J: TRBJ1-2; D: NA; V: TRBV20-1; CDR3: CSASDGLGYTF; DNA: TGCAGTGCCAGCGATGGACTTGGCTACACCTTC
J: TRBJ1-4; D: NA; V: TRBV20-1; CDR3: CSAGPVQELFF; DNA: TGCAGTGCTGGACCCGTACAGGAACTGTTTTTT
J: TRBJ1-1; D: NA; V: TRBV18; CDR3: CASSLTAMNTEAFF; DNA: TGTGCCAGCTCCTTGACAGCCATGAACACTGAAGCTTTCTTT
J: TRBJ1-1; D: NA; V: TRBV15; CDR3: CATSSGAGRPHMNTEAFF; DNA: TGTGCCACCAGCAGTGGGGCCGGGAGACCGCACATGAACACTGAAGCTTTCTTT
J: TRBJ1-5; D: NA; V: TRBV7-9; CDR3: CASSAQGNQPQHF; DNA: TGTGCCAGCAGCGCACAGGGAAATCAGCCCCAGCATTTT
J: TRBJ1-5; D: TRBD1; V: TRBV3-1; CDR3: CASSLGQENQPQHF; DNA: TGTGCCAGCAGCTTAGGACAGGAAAATCAGCCCCAGCATTTT
J: TRBJ2-5; D: NA; V: TRBV29-1; CDR3: CSVDLTLSQETQYF; DNA: TGCAGCGTTGATCTGACCCTTTCACAAGAGACCCAGTACTTC
J: TRBJ2-1; D: TRBD2; V: TRBV20-1; CDR3: CSARARAGGTYNEQFF; DNA: TGCAGTGCTAGAGCCCGCGCGGGGGGAACCTACAATGAGCAGTTCTTC
J: TRBJ1-1; D: TRBD1; V: TRBV7-2; CDR3: CASSWTGGRNTEAFF; DNA: TGTGCCAGCAGCTGGACAGGGGGCAGGAACACTGAAGCTTTCTTT
J: TRBJ2-7; D: TRBD1; V: TRBV5-5; CDR3: CASSVQGVATYEQYF; DNA: TGTGCCAGCAGCGTGCAGGGGGTGGCCACCTACGAGCAGTACTTC
J: TRBJ1-1; D: NA; V: TRBV19; CDR3: CASSTRWTERNTEAFF; DNA: TGTGCCAGTAGTACCCGCTGGACAGAAAGGAACACTGAAGCTTTCTTT
J: TRBJ1-2; D: NA; V: TRBV6-5; CDR3: CASRASRQGYGYTF; DNA: TGTGCCAGCAGGGCTAGCCGGCAGGGCTATGGCTACACCTTC
J: TRBJ1-2; D: NA; V: TRBV7-2; CDR3: CASSFEALRGGYTF; DNA: TGTGCCAGCAGCTTCGAGGCCCTTCGGGGTGGCTACACCTTC
J: TRBJ1-1; D: NA; V: TRBV20-1; CDR3: CSARVPGLDTEAFF; DNA: TGCAGTGCTAGAGTCCCAGGGTTGGACACTGAAGCTTTCTTT